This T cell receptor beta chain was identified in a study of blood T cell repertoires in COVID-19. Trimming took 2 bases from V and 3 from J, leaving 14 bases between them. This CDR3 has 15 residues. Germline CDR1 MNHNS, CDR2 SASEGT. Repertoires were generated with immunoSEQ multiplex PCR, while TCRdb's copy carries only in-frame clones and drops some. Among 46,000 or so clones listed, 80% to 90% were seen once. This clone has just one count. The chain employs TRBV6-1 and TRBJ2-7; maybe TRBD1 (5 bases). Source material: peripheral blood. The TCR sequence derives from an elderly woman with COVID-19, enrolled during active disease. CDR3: CASSEYQGQGYEQYF. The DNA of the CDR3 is TGTGCCAGCAGTGAATACCAGGGTCAGGGCTACGAGCAGTACTTC.